This T cell receptor (beta chain) is drawn from a study of CD8+ T cells in alopecia areata. Treatment in this sample: oral pan-JAK inhibitor, 5-10 mg twice daily. RNA was extracted and reverse transcribed into cDNA as the sequencing template. Data came from immunoSEQ multiplex PCR; TCRdb stores just in-frame clones and leaves some out. The data show some 150,000 clones, 75% to 85% seen once. Germline V gene sequence: CDR1 SGHDT, CDR2 YYEEEE. The V and J ends lost 1 base and 5 bases respectively, with 4 bases between them. The CDR3 covers 12 residues. The sequencing here drew on CD8+ T cells sorted from blood, taken at week 4, from a patient treated with tofacitinib. This TCR was recovered from a human donor with alopecia areata. This chain joins TRBV5-6 and TRBJ2-1, with D unresolved. This chain's CDR3 is CASSLINNEQFF. The CDR3 DNA follows: TGTGCCAGCAGCTTGATAAACAATGAGCAGTTCTTC. Using reference TRBV5-6 and TRBJ2-1 for the parts outside the CDR3, the full variable domain is DAGVTQSPTHLIKTRGQQVTLRCSPKSGHDTVSWYQQALGQGPQFIFQYYEEEERQRGNFPDRFSGHQFPNYSSELNVNALLLGDSALYLCASSLINNEQFFGPGTRLTVL.